The 5 T cell receptor beta chains listed next were all sequenced from one sample in a study of shared clonotypes between healthy human individuals. The data were produced by immunoSEQ multiplex PCR, yet TCRdb's version contains in-frame clones alone and is incomplete. Seen here are millions of clones, roughly nine tenths observed once, and the top ten hold roughly 0.13%. Sequenced material: naive CD4+ T cells sorted from blood. Subset denoted: CD45RA+ positively selected. These receptors originate from a man between 18 and 29 years old in good health.

The chain couples TRBV7-3 to TRBJ2-7; the match to TRBD1 covers 9 bases. Germline CDR1 reads SGHTA; CDR2 reads FQGTGA. The CDR3 has 14 residues. Trimming took 5 bases from V and 5 from J; bases not matched to a gene: 7. CDR3 sequence reads: CASSAQGAGDEQYF. In DNA, the CDR3 is TGTGCCAGCAGCGCACAGGGGGCGGGCGACGAGCAGTACTTC.

The chain is built from TRBV11-3 and TRBJ2-1; TRBD1 is a possible D gene (6 bases). In germline, CDR1 is SGHNT, CDR2 YENEEA. This CDR3 is built from 16 residues. V gave up 1 base and J gave up 1 base, with 11 bases separating them. CDR3 in amino acids: CASSLVTRGSYNEQFF. DNA of the CDR3: TGTGCCAGCAGCTTAGTGACCAGGGGATCCTACAATGAGCAGTTCTTC. Filled out from reference TRBV11-3 and TRBJ2-1, the complete variable domain reads EAGVVQSPRYKIIEKKQPVAFWCNPISGHNTLYWYLQNLGQGPELLIRYENEEAVDDSQLPKDRFSAERLKGVDSTLKIQPAELGDSAVYLCASSLVTRGSYNEQFFGPGTRLTVL.

Written as DNA, the CDR3 is TGTGCCAGCAGCCAAGGGGGTAATGAAAAACTGTTTTTT. Its protein is CASSQGGNEKLFF. V usage is TRBV9 and J usage is TRBJ1-4; D is possibly TRBD1 (6 bases). The germline V and J ends were trimmed by 4 bases and 4 bases, with 8 bases remaining between them. CDR1 SGDLS and CDR2 YYNGEE come from the germline V gene. CDR3 length: 13 residues.

The chain joins TRBV11-2 to TRBJ2-7; D might be TRBD1 (5 bases). The germline V and J ends were trimmed by 3 bases and 7 bases, with 13 bases remaining between them. Germline V gene sequence: CDR1 SGHAT, CDR2 FQNNGV. The CDR3 length is 13 residues. CDR3 region: CASSFDRSQEQYF. The CDR3 DNA sequence: TGTGCCAGCAGCTTCGACAGATCTCAAGAGCAGTACTTC.

The V and J genes are TRBV19 and TRBJ2-1; 7 bases agree with TRBD1. The CDR3 is 16 residues long. V trimming: 6 bases; J trimming: 3 bases; junction bases outside the gene matches: 11. CDR1 and CDR2 from the germline V gene are LNHDA and SQIVND (reference sequence). This CDR3 reads CASSTPGQYLYNEQFF. The CDR3 DNA follows: TGTGCCAGTAGCACTCCGGGACAGTATCTCTACAATGAGCAGTTCTTC.